This T cell receptor (beta chain) was obtained from a study of OX40 agonist ivuxolimab in advanced cancers. Notes on the study in general: Dosing at 0.1 to 3.0 mg/kg was accompanied by clonal expansion of CD4+ and CD8+ blood T cells by week 6.

Sequencing used immunoSEQ multiplex PCR; TCRdb keeps in-frame clones, though not all of them. This table has 60,000 to 65,000 clones, roughly 84% appearing once. Germline assignment: CDR1 MNHEY and CDR2 SVGAGI. J was trimmed by 4 bases and V by 8 bases; bases with no gene match: 5. CDR3 length: 13 residues. Patients were ruled out by autoimmune disease history or systemic immunosuppression. With respect to this clone: Antigen: not known.

The sequence was collected from an adult with an advanced solid tumor such as melanoma, head and neck, liver or kidney cancer. This chain connects TRBV6-5 to TRBJ1-5, with 7 bases lining up with TRBD1. The source was CD4+ or CD8+ T cells sorted from blood, collected in a trial of the OX40 agonist ivuxolimab. CDR3 nucleotide sequence: TGTGCCAGCCGACAGGGAGAGAATCAGCCCCAGCATTTT. It is translated as CASRQGENQPQHF.